Each of the 31 T cell receptor beta chains below was sequenced from the same sample in a study of cytomegalovirus exposure and HLA in healthy donors. Researchers ran the PCR with 60 Vbeta and 13 Jbeta primers. TCRdb's table, derived via immunoSEQ multiplex PCR, lists solely in-frame clones and lacks some. The sample has roughly 170,000 clones, under 85% seen once. The specimen was PBMCs. The receptors were gathered from a man younger than 35 in good health and CMV-seronegative.

The gene calls are TRBV7-8 and TRBJ2-1; D might be TRBD2 (6 bases). The CDR3 extends over 12 amino acids. Germline V lookup: CDR1 SGHVS, CDR2 FQNEAQ. V dropped 4 bases and J dropped 8 bases, with 9 bases sitting between them. CDR3 nucleotide sequence: TGTGCCAGCAGCTGGGGGGTGGATGAGCAGTTCTTC. Protein: CASSWGVDEQFF.

J is TRBJ2-3 and V is TRBV5-1; 8 positions agree with TRBD2. With 4 bases clipped from V and 0 bases from J, the junction kept 7 bases outside the gene matches. Per the germline V gene, CDR1 is SGHRS and CDR2 is YFSETQ. The CDR3 extends over 16 amino acids. The CDR3 reads CASSRGGIGSTDTQYF. The DNA of the CDR3 is TGCGCCAGCAGCCGGGGGGGTATAGGGAGCACAGATACGCAGTATTTT.

This chain uses TRBV7-9 with TRBJ2-7; D is perhaps TRBD1 (6 bases). CDR3 length equals 14 residues. V was pared by 5 bases and J by 1 base, with 12 bases between. Germline CDR1 and CDR2: SEHNR and FQNEAQ (reference sequence). The CDR3 sequence: CASSRNRESYEQYF. In DNA, the CDR3 is TGTGCCAGCAGCCGAAACAGGGAATCCTACGAGCAGTACTTC. Full variable domain (outside the CDR3, taken from reference TRBV7-9 and TRBJ2-7): DTGVSQNPRHKITKRGQNVTFRCDPISEHNRLYWYRQTLGQGPEFLTYFQNEAQLEKSRLLSDRFSAERPKGSFSTLEIQRTEQGDSAMYLCASSRNRESYEQYFGPGTRLTVT.

The V call is TRBV27, the J call TRBJ2-5, with TRBD2 matching over 11 bases. This CDR3 has 16 residues. The germline CDR1 and CDR2 sequences are MNHEY and SMNVEV (reference sequence). V trimming: 10 bases; J trimming: 5 bases; junction bases outside the gene matches: 15. CDR3 in DNA: TGTGCCACGAGCCGACTAGCGGGAAAAGTTAGGGAGACCCAGTACTTC. Its translation is CATSRLAGKVRETQYF.

V and J are TRBV10-3 and TRBJ2-1; a weak D match, TRBD1 (6 bases). V lost 5 bases and J lost 4, with 9 bases in between. CDR1 and CDR2 (germline): ENHRY, SYGVKD. The CDR3 has 13 residues. The CDR3 loop is CAISWGQYNEQFF. The CDR3 DNA sequence: TGTGCCATCAGTTGGGGGCAATACAATGAGCAGTTCTTC.

This chain connects TRBV6-5 to TRBJ2-7, with D tentatively TRBD2 (5 bases). V was cut by 8 bases and J by 4 bases, with 15 bases left in between. CDR3 size: 13 residues. Germline V gene sequence: CDR1 MNHEY, CDR2 SVGAGI. This CDR3 is CASRRGLLYEQYF. CDR3 DNA: TGTGCCAGCCGACGGGGTCTCCTTTACGAGCAGTACTTC.

This chain connects TRBV28 to TRBJ1-4; D ambiguous. The germline V and J ends were trimmed by 7 bases and 8 bases, with 11 bases remaining between them. Germline lookup yields CDR1 MDHEN and CDR2 SYDVKM. CDR3 length: 12 amino acids. The CDR3 DNA reads TGTGCCAGCACTCGGGGAGGAGAAAAACTGTTTTTT. It specifies CASTRGGEKLFF. Full variable domain (remainder filled in from reference TRBV28 and TRBJ1-4): DVKVTQSSRYLVKRTGEKVFLECVQDMDHENMFWYRQDPGLGLRLIYFSYDVKMKEKGDIPEGYSVSREKKERFSLILESASTNQTSMYLCASTRGGEKLFFGSGTQLSVL.

The V and J genes are TRBV7-9 and TRBJ2-7; tentatively, D is TRBD2 (5 bases). CDR3 length: 12 residues. CDR1 and CDR2 from the germline V gene are SEHNR and FQNEAQ (reference sequence). Trimming left V 7 bases short and J 4 bases short, with 11 bases between. The CDR3 coding sequence is TGTGCCAGCACCGGACTGCTATACGAGCAGTACTTC. This gives the protein CASTGLLYEQYF.

This sequence joins TRBV10-3 and TRBJ2-3, with 10 bases identical to TRBD2. The CDR3 length is 13 residues. Germline values: CDR1 ENHRY, CDR2 SYGVKD. Germline trimming cut 9 bases from V and 1 base from J; bases unmatched to any gene: 1. CDR3 DNA: TGTGCCATGCTAGCGGGAGGCACAGATACGCAGTATTTT. It yields the protein CAMLAGGTDTQYF.

This chain links TRBV15 with TRBJ1-5; D gene uncertain. The V gene's germline CDR1 is LNHNV and CDR2 YYDKDF (reference sequence). The CDR3 runs to 13 residues. Trimming shortened V by 0 bases and J by 6 bases, and 6 bases separated the two germline ends. Written as DNA, the CDR3 is TGTGCCACCAGCAGAGATCCGAGTCAGCCCCAGCATTTT. Translated: CATSRDPSQPQHF.

V is TRBV19 and J is TRBJ1-1, with D tentatively TRBD1 (5 bases). The CDR3 has 14 residues. V gave up 4 bases and J gave up 6 bases, with 15 bases separating them. Looked up from germline, CDR1 is LNHDA and CDR2 is SQIVND (reference sequence). The CDR3 nucleotides are TGTGCCAGTAGTACCAGTGGGAGGGACCCTGAAGCTTTCTTT. Translation: CASSTSGRDPEAFF.

To note about this clone: The sample holds other DNA sequences that translate to the same CDR3. The rearrangement links TRBV6-1 to TRBJ1-5; perhaps TRBD1 as D (5 bases). From germline, CDR1 is MNHNS and CDR2 SASEGT. The CDR3 is 14 residues long. With 6 bases removed from V and 3 bases from J, the gap between germline ends came to 12 bases. The CDR3 protein is CASSVKQDNQPQHF. CDR3 nucleotides: TGTGCCAGCAGCGTCAAACAGGACAATCAGCCCCAGCATTTT.

The gene calls are TRBV27 and TRBJ2-6; 7 bases match TRBD1. The germline CDR1 and CDR2 sequences are MNHEY and SMNVEV (reference sequence). Unmatched junction bases numbered 14, after V lost 6 bases and J lost 3 bases. The CDR3 sequence is 18 residues long. Written as DNA, the CDR3 is TGTGCCAGCAGAAACCCCCTTACAACAGGGGTTGGGGCCAACGTCCTGACTTTC. Translated, it gives CASRNPLTTGVGANVLTF.

V usage is TRBV28 and J usage is TRBJ2-7, with 7 bases aligning to TRBD2. V gave up 5 bases and J gave up 5 bases; unmatched junction bases: 12. The CDR3 sequence is 15 residues long. CDR1 MDHEN and CDR2 SYDVKM come from the germline V gene. The CDR3 coding sequence is TGTGCCAGCAGTCAGCGGGGTAGGGGTGTCCACGAGCAGTACTTC. This encodes CASSQRGRGVHEQYF.

This chain uses TRBV2 with TRBJ1-2; D may be TRBD1 (6 bases). The CDR3 totals 13 residues. Germline assignment: CDR1 SNHLY and CDR2 FYNNEI. Trimming shortened V by 4 bases and J by 3 bases, and 9 bases separated the two germline ends. The CDR3 loop is CASSGAGDYGYTF. CDR3 sequence (DNA): TGTGCCAGCAGTGGAGCAGGGGACTATGGCTACACCTTC. The whole variable domain, filled in from reference TRBV2 and TRBJ1-2, reads EPEVTQTPSHQVTQMGQEVILRCVPISNHLYFYWYRQILGQKVEFLVSFYNNEISEKSEIFDDQFSVERPDGSNFTLKIRSTKLEDSAMYFCASSGAGDYGYTFGSGTRLTVV.

This chain uses TRBV20-1 with TRBJ2-5, with D uncertain. With 2 bases removed from V and 7 bases from J, the gap between germline ends came to 8 bases. CDR1 is DFQATT, CDR2 SNEGSKA, per germline (reference sequence). This CDR3 spans 11 amino acids. Here the CDR3 reads CSARSRGTQYF. The DNA for the CDR3 is TGCAGTGCTAGATCAAGAGGGACCCAGTACTTC.

The V call is TRBV28, the J call TRBJ2-3, with TRBD2 as a possible D gene (6 bases). CDR3 length: 16 residues. V was pared by 3 bases and J by 0 bases, with 13 bases between. Germline CDR1 and CDR2: MDHEN and SYDVKM. CDR3 loop: CASSFAGTGSTDTQYF. In DNA, the CDR3 is TGTGCCAGCAGTTTTGCGGGGACTGGTAGCACAGATACGCAGTATTTT.

The rearrangement joins TRBV7-8 to TRBJ2-2; D is undetermined. The V end was cut by 8 bases, the J end by 8 bases, with 6 bases between. CDR1 is SGHVS, CDR2 FQNEAQ, per germline. CDR3 length: 10 residues. The CDR3 DNA sequence: TGTGCCAGCGCGAGAGGGGAGCTGTTTTTT. This encodes CASARGELFF.

This clone has only one observation. The CDR3 sequence is CASSERQKNTEAFF. The CDR3 DNA reads as TGTGCCAGCAGTGAACGTCAGAAGAACACTGAAGCTTTCTTT. The genes are TRBV2 and TRBJ1-1; D gene uncertain. The V gene's germline CDR1 is SNHLY and CDR2 FYNNEI. CDR3 length: 14 amino acids. V lost 2 bases and J 1 base, leaving 8 bases between the germline ends.

The gene calls are TRBV5-6 and TRBJ2-7; 7 bases map to TRBD1. CDR1 is SGHDT, CDR2 YYEEEE, per germline. V shed 1 base, J shed 3 bases, and the junction held 4 bases outside the gene matches. The CDR3 length is 14 residues. This CDR3 reads CASSLRDRDYEQYF. The CDR3 DNA follows: TGTGCCAGCAGCTTGCGTGACAGGGACTACGAGCAGTACTTC.

The V call is TRBV25-1, the J call TRBJ1-2, with D maybe TRBD1 (6 bases). This CDR3 is 14 amino acids long. Deletions cut 6 bases from V and 11 bases from J, with 22 bases between. CDR1 is MGHDK and CDR2 is SYGVNS in the germline V gene. The CDR3 coding sequence is TGTGCCAGCAGCGCTTTGGACAGTCTTAAAGCATACACCTTC. Amino acids: CASSALDSLKAYTF.

The V call is TRBV5-6, the J call TRBJ1-1; no firm D call. The CDR3 consists of 12 residues. Looked up from germline, CDR1 is SGHDT and CDR2 is YYEEEE. V was clipped by 0 bases and J by 7 bases, with 7 bases between them. The CDR3 bases are TGTGCCAGCAGCTTGGAAAGCGGTGAAGCTTTCTTT. Its translation: CASSLESGEAFF.

J is TRBJ1-4 and V is TRBV4-1; 7 bases are shared with TRBD1. The V gene's germline CDR1 is MGHRA and CDR2 YSYEKL. The V gene end was trimmed by 3 bases and the J gene end by 1 base; junction bases not matched to a gene: 5. The CDR3 covers 16 residues. Here the CDR3 reads CASSQEQGQTNEKLFF. Here the CDR3 DNA reads TGCGCCAGCAGCCAGGAACAGGGGCAAACTAATGAAAAACTGTTTTTT.

In its sample, this clone was seen once. This chain links TRBV7-3 with TRBJ2-3, with TRBD2 matching over 9 bases. Germline V gene sequence: CDR1 SGHTA, CDR2 FQGTGA. This CDR3 comprises 14 residues. V was clipped by 5 bases and J by 2 bases; unmatched bases: 2. The CDR3 reads CASSRGLATDTQYF. CDR3 bases: TGTGCCAGCAGCCGGGGACTAGCCACAGATACGCAGTATTTT.

J is TRBJ2-7 and V is TRBV4-2, with 9 bases aligning to TRBD1. V was pared by 0 bases and J by 5 bases, with 5 bases of the junction left unmatched. From germline, CDR1 is LGHNA and CDR2 YNFKEQ. The CDR3 loop spans 15 amino acids. This chain's CDR3 is CASSQDLGQGNEQYF. The CDR3 DNA reads TGTGCCAGCAGCCAAGATTTGGGACAGGGCAACGAGCAGTACTTC.

This clone appeared once. The chain employs TRBV11-2 and TRBJ2-2, with TRBD2 identical over 8 bases. Per germline, CDR1 SGHAT and CDR2 FQNNGV. The length of the CDR3 is 16 residues. Losses at the gene ends were 6 bases for V and 4 bases for J; bases not matched to a gene: 10. CDR3 nucleotides: TGTGCCAGCAGGCCTCGGGGGGGCCGCGCCACCGGGGAGCTGTTTTTT. This encodes CASRPRGGRATGELFF. The entire variable domain, with the rest obtained from reference TRBV11-2 and TRBJ2-2, is as follows: EAGVAQSPRYKIIEKRQSVAFWCNPISGHATLYWYQQILGQGPKLLIQFQNNGVVDDSQLPKDRFSAERLKGVDSTLKIQPAKLEDSAVYLCASRPRGGRATGELFFGEGSRLTVL.

The CDR3 reads CASSLPWTGYEQYF. The CDR3 nucleotides are TGTGCCAGCAGCTTACCCTGGACAGGGTACGAGCAGTACTTC. This chain uses TRBV7-9 with TRBJ2-7; 8 bases are shared with TRBD1. The CDR3 spans 14 residues. Germline CDR1 SEHNR, CDR2 FQNEAQ (reference sequence). The ends lost 2 bases at V and 4 bases at J; junction bases unmatched: 4.

V and J are TRBV28 and TRBJ2-5; D possibly corresponds to TRBD2 (6 bases). The CDR3 sequence is 15 residues long. Germline V gives CDR1 MDHEN, CDR2 SYDVKM. The germline V and J ends were trimmed by 6 bases and 0 bases, with 14 bases remaining between them. For the CDR3, the DNA is TGTGCCAGCAGACCGGACTACCTCTACCAAGAGACCCAGTACTTC. It encodes CASRPDYLYQETQYF. The full variable domain, completed using reference TRBV28 and TRBJ2-5, is DVKVTQSSRYLVKRTGEKVFLECVQDMDHENMFWYRQDPGLGLRLIYFSYDVKMKEKGDIPEGYSVSREKKERFSLILESASTNQTSMYLCASRPDYLYQETQYFGPGTRLLVL.

In DNA, the CDR3 is TGTGCCAGCTCACCCCCGGGACAGGGGTTGAAGACCCAGTACTTC. Translated: CASSPPGQGLKTQYF. The chain couples TRBV18 to TRBJ2-5, with 10 bases identical to TRBD1. The CDR3 sequence is 15 residues long. Per germline, CDR1 KGHSH and CDR2 LQKENI. V was clipped by 3 bases and J by 6 bases; unmatched bases: 7.

Only one count was recorded for this clone. The rearrangement joins TRBV5-1 to TRBJ1-1, with a tentative D call TRBD1 (5 bases). This CDR3 has 15 residues. CDR1 is SGHRS and CDR2 is YFSETQ in the germline V gene. The germline V and J ends were trimmed by 6 bases and 1 base, with 16 bases remaining between them. The CDR3 bases are TGCGCCAGCAATCCTCTGGGGGGACCGAACACTGAAGCTTTCTTT. It yields the protein CASNPLGGPNTEAFF. The full variable domain, in which reference TRBV5-1 and TRBJ1-1 provide the parts outside the CDR3, is KAGVTQTPRYLIKTRGQQVTLSCSPISGHRSVSWYQQTPGQGLQFLFEYFSETQRNKGNFPGRFSGRQFSNSRSEMNVSTLELGDSALYLCASNPLGGPNTEAFFGQGTRLTVV.

V gene TRBV7-9 combines with J gene TRBJ2-4, with 9 positions matching TRBD1. Germline V gene data show CDR1 as SEHNR and CDR2 as FQNEAQ (reference sequence). This CDR3 region has 15 residues. The J segment lost 7 bases and the V segment lost 3 bases, leaving 7 bases of the junction unmatched. The CDR3 DNA follows: TGTGCCAGCAGCTTCCGGGACAGGGCGACGAACATTCAGTACTTC. Residues: CASSFRDRATNIQYF.